This T cell receptor beta chain comes out of a study of OX40 agonist ivuxolimab in advanced cancers. Study details: An agonistic human IgG2 monoclonal antibody against OX40 (CD134) was given. Patients in dose escalation had liver, melanoma, kidney or head and neck cancers. Notes on the study in general: CD8+ T cells averaged more expanded clones than CD4+. The antigen specificity of the peripheral T cells (those that were expanded) was not determined.

Using immunoSEQ multiplex PCR, the repertoire was profiled, and TCRdb retains in-frame clones only, with some absent. The table has about 120,000 clones, around 93% seen once; the top ten hold less than 0.2%. Turning to this clone: The antigen remains undetermined.

The CDR3 spans 15 residues. Germline CDR1 and CDR2: SGHDT and YYEEEE. The V end lost 3 bases, the J end lost 1 base, and 13 bases lay between the germline ends. The sequence came from an adult with an advanced solid tumor such as melanoma, head and neck, liver or kidney cancer. The sample here was CD4+ or CD8+ T cells sorted from blood, taken in a trial of the OX40 agonist ivuxolimab. The chain links TRBV5-6 to TRBJ2-5; D gene unclear. The CDR3 loop is CASSSYLRPQETQYF. CDR3 nucleotides: TGTGCCAGCAGCTCCTACTTGCGGCCCCAAGAGACCCAGTACTTC.